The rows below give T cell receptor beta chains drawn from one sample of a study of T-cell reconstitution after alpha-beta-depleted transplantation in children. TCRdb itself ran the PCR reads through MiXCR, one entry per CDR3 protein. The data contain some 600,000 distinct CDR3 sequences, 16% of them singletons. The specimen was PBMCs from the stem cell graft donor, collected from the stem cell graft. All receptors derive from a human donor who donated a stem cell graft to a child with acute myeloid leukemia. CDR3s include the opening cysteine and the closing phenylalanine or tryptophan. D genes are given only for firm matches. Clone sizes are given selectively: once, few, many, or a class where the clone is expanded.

CDR3 DNA: TGCAGTGCTAGTAGAGCACCCGGGGAGCTGTTTTTT
CDR3 protein: CSASRAPGELFF
clone size: many
D gene: .
V gene: TRBV20-1
J gene: TRBJ2-2

CDR3 DNA: TGTGCCACCAGCAGAGATTGGGACTCTGGGGCCAACGTCCTGACTTTC
CDR3 protein: CATSRDWDSGANVLTF
clone size: .
D gene: .
V gene: TRBV15
J gene: TRBJ2-6

CDR3 DNA: TGCAGTGCCGACTCGGGGAGGGGTCTAGCGGGGGGAATGAACACCGGGGAGCTGTTTTTT
CDR3 protein: CSADSGRGLAGGMNTGELFF
clone size: few
D gene: TRBD2
V gene: TRBV20-1
J gene: TRBJ2-2

CDR3 DNA: TGTGCCACCAGCGGGACAGAGAACACCGGGGAGCTGTTTTTT
CDR3 protein: CATSGTENTGELFF
clone size: few
D gene: TRBD1
V gene: TRBV24-1
J gene: TRBJ2-2

CDR3 DNA: TGTGCCAGCAGTTTAGTACAGCTCACCGGGGAGCTGTTTTTT
CDR3 protein: CASSLVQLTGELFF
clone size: .
D gene: .
V gene: TRBV27
J gene: TRBJ2-2

CDR3 DNA: TGTGCCAGCAGAAAGGAGGGGGCCGGGGAGCTGTTTTTT
CDR3 protein: CASRKEGAGELFF
clone size: many
D gene: .
V gene: TRBV7-2
J gene: TRBJ2-2

CDR3 DNA: TGTGCCAGCAGCTTAGGGGCCACGAACACCGGGGAGCTGTTTTTT
CDR3 protein: CASSLGATNTGELFF
clone size: .
D gene: .
V gene: TRBV5-4
J gene: TRBJ2-2

CDR3 DNA: TGTGCCAGCAGCCAGCGGGGGAGCACAGATACGCAGTATTTT
CDR3 protein: CASSQRGSTDTQYF
clone size: many
D gene: TRBD2
V gene: TRBV6-1
J gene: TRBJ2-3

CDR3 DNA: TGTGCCAGCAGTTTAGGGAGGGGCACTGAAGCTTTCTTT
CDR3 protein: CASSLGRGTEAFF
clone size: many
D gene: .
V gene: TRBV12-3/TRBV12-4
J gene: TRBJ1-1

CDR3 DNA: TGCGCCAGCAGCCAAGAACGACGGGACGATCAGCCCCAGCATTTT
CDR3 protein: CASSQERRDDQPQHF
clone size: many
D gene: .
V gene: TRBV4-3
J gene: TRBJ1-5

CDR3 DNA: TGTGCCAGCAGCGCAGAACAGGGGACGGAGTTGGAGACCCAGTACTTC
CDR3 protein: CASSAEQGTELETQYF
clone size: .
D gene: TRBD1
V gene: TRBV11-2
J gene: TRBJ2-5

CDR3 DNA: TGCAGCGTTGAAGCTAGCGGGGCCTACAATGAGCAGTTCTTC
CDR3 protein: CSVEASGAYNEQFF
clone size: many
D gene: TRBD2
V gene: TRBV29-1
J gene: TRBJ2-1

CDR3 DNA: TGTGCCAGCAGCCGACAGAGAGAAAATACGCAGTATTTT
CDR3 protein: CASSRQRENTQYF
clone size: few
D gene: .
V gene: TRBV7-2
J gene: TRBJ2-3

CDR3 DNA: TGCAGTGCCGCCCCCGGGACACCCTTTTCACCCCTCCACTTT
CDR3 protein: CSAAPGTPFSPLHF
clone size: many
D gene: .
V gene: TRBV20-1
J gene: TRBJ1-6

CDR3 DNA: TGTGCCACCGTCGGGGGAGCGTCAGAGACCCAGTACTTC
CDR3 protein: CATVGGASETQYF
clone size: .
D gene: .
V gene: TRBV7-6
J gene: TRBJ2-5

CDR3 DNA: TGTGCCAGCAGGCGACATGACACTGAAGCTTTCTTT
CDR3 protein: CASRRHDTEAFF
clone size: many
D gene: .
V gene: TRBV6-5
J gene: TRBJ1-1

CDR3 DNA: TGTGCCAGCAGTCCAGGGGGAAGCAAAAACATTCAGTACTTC
CDR3 protein: CASSPGGSKNIQYF
clone size: .
D gene: TRBD1
V gene: TRBV6-2/TRBV6-3
J gene: TRBJ2-4

CDR3 DNA: TGTGCCAGCAGCCGTACAGGGCAAAGCTCCTACGAGCAGTACTTC
CDR3 protein: CASSRTGQSSYEQYF
clone size: few
D gene: .
V gene: TRBV9
J gene: TRBJ2-7

CDR3 DNA: TGTGCCACCAGTGCCGAAGGAGGCAGGGCGGATACGCAGTATTTT
CDR3 protein: CATSAEGGRADTQYF
clone size: few
D gene: .
V gene: TRBV24-1
J gene: TRBJ2-3

CDR3 DNA: TGCAGCGTTGACAGGGGCCGAAAAGAGACCCAGTACTTC
CDR3 protein: CSVDRGRKETQYF
clone size: many
D gene: .
V gene: TRBV29-1
J gene: TRBJ2-5

CDR3 DNA: TGTGCCAGCAGTGAAGCCCAGGGTACGAGATGCTTC
CDR3 protein: CASSEAQGTRCF
clone size: many
D gene: .
V gene: TRBV6-1
J gene: TRBJ2-7

CDR3 DNA: TGCGCCAGCAGCCGCGTCAACACCGGGGAGCTGTTTTTT
CDR3 protein: CASSRVNTGELFF
clone size: many
D gene: .
V gene: TRBV4-3
J gene: TRBJ2-2

CDR3 DNA: TGTGCCAGCAGTTACGCGGCCGCTACCTTAGGCACTGAAGCTTTCTTT
CDR3 protein: CASSYAAATLGTEAFF
clone size: many
D gene: .
V gene: TRBV6-5
J gene: TRBJ1-1

CDR3 DNA: TGTGCCAGCAGTCCGACTGGAGTCGGCTACACCTTC
CDR3 protein: CASSPTGVGYTF
clone size: .
D gene: .
V gene: TRBV12-3/TRBV12-4
J gene: TRBJ1-2

CDR3 DNA: TGCGCCAGCAGCCAAGCAGGGGAATACTATGGCTACACCTTC
CDR3 protein: CASSQAGEYYGYTF
clone size: .
D gene: .
V gene: TRBV4-3
J gene: TRBJ1-2

CDR3 DNA: TGCAGCGGCGGGACAGGGGCCAACGAGCAGTACTTC
CDR3 protein: CSGGTGANEQYF
clone size: .
D gene: TRBD1
V gene: TRBV29-1
J gene: TRBJ2-7

CDR3 DNA: TGTGCCAGCTCCCGTTATTACCAAAACCAAGAGACCCAGTACTTC
CDR3 protein: CASSRYYQNQETQYF
clone size: many
D gene: .
V gene: TRBV2
J gene: TRBJ2-5

CDR3 DNA: TGCGCCAGCAGCCACCTGGGACAGGGGGGCACCGGGGAGCTGTTTTTT
CDR3 protein: CASSHLGQGGTGELFF
clone size: .
D gene: TRBD1
V gene: TRBV4-1
J gene: TRBJ2-2

CDR3 DNA: TGCAGTGCTGAAAGACAGCGCGTGGATACGCAGTATTTT
CDR3 protein: CSAERQRVDTQYF
clone size: many
D gene: .
V gene: TRBV20-1
J gene: TRBJ2-3

CDR3 DNA: TGCAGTGCTAGAGAGGGTATTCCTACTGAGCAGTTCTTC
CDR3 protein: CSAREGIPTEQFF
clone size: many
D gene: .
V gene: TRBV20-1
J gene: TRBJ2-1

CDR3 DNA: TGTGCCAGCAGTTTAGTAGCCGTTCACGACAGGGGCAATTCGGAGGGCAATCAGCCCCAGCATTTT
CDR3 protein: CASSLVAVHDRGNSEGNQPQHF
clone size: .
D gene: TRBD1
V gene: TRBV12-3/TRBV12-4
J gene: TRBJ1-5

CDR3 DNA: TGTGCCAGCAGCTTACTGCCCTCCTACGAGCAGTACTTC
CDR3 protein: CASSLLPSYEQYF
clone size: .
D gene: .
V gene: TRBV7-9
J gene: TRBJ2-7

CDR3 DNA: TGTGCCAGCAGTTCCCCCGACGGGACAGCGAAAACTTTTATATATTTT
CDR3 protein: CASSSPDGTAKTFIYF
clone size: once
D gene: TRBD1
V gene: TRBV7-6
J gene: TRBJ1-3

CDR3 DNA: TGCGCCAGCAGCGCTGGACAGGGCGGAACAGATACGCAGTATTTT
CDR3 protein: CASSAGQGGTDTQYF
clone size: few
D gene: TRBD1
V gene: TRBV5-1
J gene: TRBJ2-3

CDR3 DNA: TGTGCCAGCAGCCCACGACAGGGGTTCAGTGAGCAGTTCTTC
CDR3 protein: CASSPRQGFSEQFF
clone size: few
D gene: TRBD1
V gene: TRBV27
J gene: TRBJ2-1

CDR3 DNA: TGTGCCAGCAGTTCGGATGATCCGAACACCGGGGAGCTGTTTTTT
CDR3 protein: CASSSDDPNTGELFF
clone size: few
D gene: .
V gene: TRBV27
J gene: TRBJ2-2

CDR3 DNA: TGTGCCATCAGGGAGGCCAATGAGCAGTTCTTC
CDR3 protein: CAIREANEQFF
clone size: many
D gene: .
V gene: TRBV10-3
J gene: TRBJ2-1

CDR3 DNA: TGTGCCAGCAGTGAGACCGGGACGGAGGAGCAGTACTTC
CDR3 protein: CASSETGTEEQYF
clone size: many
D gene: .
V gene: TRBV12-3/TRBV12-4
J gene: TRBJ2-7

CDR3 DNA: TGTGCCAGCTCGGATCCGACCGGTAGAATCTCCTACGAGCAGTACTTC
CDR3 protein: CASSDPTGRISYEQYF
clone size: .
D gene: .
V gene: TRBV7-2
J gene: TRBJ2-7

CDR3 DNA: TGCAGTGCGGTCCCGGGACTAGCGGGGGTTTCCTACGAGCAGTACTTC
CDR3 protein: CSAVPGLAGVSYEQYF
clone size: few
D gene: TRBD2
V gene: TRBV20-1
J gene: TRBJ2-7

CDR3 DNA: TGTGCCAGCAGCTTAGTTCTAGCGGGGGGACGGTCCTACAATGAGCAGTTCTTC
CDR3 protein: CASSLVLAGGRSYNEQFF
clone size: .
D gene: TRBD2
V gene: TRBV7-8
J gene: TRBJ2-1

CDR3 DNA: TGTGCCAGCCGGCCGGACAGCTACCAAGAGACCCAGTACTTC
CDR3 protein: CASRPDSYQETQYF
clone size: many
D gene: .
V gene: TRBV25-1
J gene: TRBJ2-5

CDR3 DNA: TGTGCCATCCTGGACAGCAACACCGGGGAGCTGTTTTTT
CDR3 protein: CAILDSNTGELFF
clone size: .
D gene: .
V gene: TRBV28
J gene: TRBJ2-2

CDR3 DNA: TGCAGTGCCCCCATGGGGACACCCTATGGCTACACCTTC
CDR3 protein: CSAPMGTPYGYTF
clone size: many
D gene: .
V gene: TRBV20-1
J gene: TRBJ1-2

CDR3 DNA: TGTGCCACCAGCACGCTTCAGGGGGCACCGAGGAATGAGCAGTTCTTC
CDR3 protein: CATSTLQGAPRNEQFF
clone size: few
D gene: TRBD1
V gene: TRBV15
J gene: TRBJ2-1

CDR3 DNA: TGCAGTGCTAGAGATCCGACAGGCACAGATACGCAGTATTTT
CDR3 protein: CSARDPTGTDTQYF
clone size: many
D gene: .
V gene: TRBV20-1
J gene: TRBJ2-3

CDR3 DNA: TGTGCCAGCAGCTTACAGGGTAGCGGGGGCACAGATACGCAGTATTTT
CDR3 protein: CASSLQGSGGTDTQYF
clone size: .
D gene: TRBD2
V gene: TRBV13
J gene: TRBJ2-3

CDR3 DNA: TGTGCCAGCAGTCCTGGTGACGGGACAGCCCAAGAGACCCAGTACTTC
CDR3 protein: CASSPGDGTAQETQYF
clone size: once
D gene: TRBD1
V gene: TRBV6-1
J gene: TRBJ2-5

CDR3 DNA: TGTGCCAGCAGTACACTCGGACAGGGAGCTTTCTTT
CDR3 protein: CASSTLGQGAFF
clone size: many
D gene: TRBD1
V gene: TRBV5-5
J gene: TRBJ1-1

CDR3 DNA: TGTGCCACCAGCAGACCGGGAGCAAATTCACCCCTCCACTTT
CDR3 protein: CATSRPGANSPLHF
clone size: many
D gene: .
V gene: TRBV15
J gene: TRBJ1-6

CDR3 DNA: TGTGCCAGCAGTTTAAGAACAGCGGCCTACAATGAGCAGTTCTTC
CDR3 protein: CASSLRTAAYNEQFF
clone size: few
D gene: .
V gene: TRBV12-3/TRBV12-4
J gene: TRBJ2-1

CDR3 DNA: TGCAGTGCTAGTGATCAGCCCAGCTCTGGAAACACCATATATTTT
CDR3 protein: CSASDQPSSGNTIYF
clone size: .
D gene: .
V gene: TRBV20-1
J gene: TRBJ1-3

CDR3 DNA: TGCGCCAGCAGCGCCCGGGGGGGAACGGACAATGAGCAGTTCTTC
CDR3 protein: CASSARGGTDNEQFF
clone size: .
D gene: TRBD2
V gene: TRBV5-1
J gene: TRBJ2-1

CDR3 DNA: TGCAGTGCTGCTCTTATGAACACTGAAGCTTTCTTT
CDR3 protein: CSAALMNTEAFF
clone size: .
D gene: .
V gene: TRBV20-1
J gene: TRBJ1-1